A single sample is the source of the 8 T cell receptor beta chains below, sequenced in a study of response to subunit inactivated influenza vaccine listed by TCRdb under 2018. Library preparation employed RT-PCR. Sequenced using an Illumina HiSeq 2500. The raw public reads went through TCRdb reprocessing: fastp at Q25, MiXCR clone calling, in-frame beta chains kept. All rows with the same CDR3 protein become a single entry with the most common DNA and genes. The sample data list about 160,000 distinct CDR3 sequences, and 11% of these were observed just once. Of the sample, around 12% falls within the top ten clones. According to the study, the label for this sample's time point signals: around 42 days after influenza vaccine administration. The sample here was non-naive T cells sorted from PBMCs, taken roughly 48 days after vaccination. In light of the paper, this sample's cell subset or site label describes: memory T cell fraction. The receptor source for this set is a man aged 45 to 65 who received an inactivated influenza vaccine. Donor details come from another sample of the same person, matched by shared clones.

There are a few counts of this clonotype. The chain has TRBV4-1 and TRBJ1-5; D unresolved. The CDR3 loop spans 15 amino acids. V shed 3 bases and J shed 10 bases, with 19 bases lying between them. Looked up from germline, CDR1 is MGHRA and CDR2 is YSYEKL. As DNA, the CDR3 is TGCGCCAGCAGCCAGACGACCGGGCCCCGGTATCCCCAGCATTTT. Translation: CASSQTTGPRYPQHF.

This clonotype was detected ten times or more. The V and J genes are TRBV15 and TRBJ1-5, with a possible D match to TRBD1 (6 bases). V lost 6 bases and J 4 bases, leaving 10 bases between the germline ends. CDR1 LNHNV and CDR2 YYDKDF come from the germline V gene (reference sequence). This CDR3 spans 13 amino acids. As DNA, the CDR3 is TGTGCCACCAGTTCCCAGGGGAATCAGCCCCAGCATTTT. Encoded protein: CATSSQGNQPQHF.

J is TRBJ2-1 and V is TRBV11-2; TRBD2 is a possible D gene (6 bases). The length of the CDR3 is 16 residues. V was clipped by 1 base and J by 0 bases, with 10 bases between them. Germline CDR1 and CDR2: SGHAT and FQNNGV. For the CDR3, the DNA is TGTGCCAGCAGCTTAGGTTTCGGGGGCTCCTACAATGAGCAGTTCTTC. Translated, it gives CASSLGFGGSYNEQFF.

This clonotype was found many times. The chain is built from TRBV2 and TRBJ1-1; D is undetermined. In germline, CDR1 is SNHLY, CDR2 FYNNEI. The V end lost 6 bases, the J end lost 1 base, and 15 bases lay between the germline ends. This CDR3 is 15 amino acids long. The DNA for the CDR3 is TGTGCCAGCAGGCCCTACCGGTCGGGGAACACTGAAGCTTTCTTT. It translates to CASRPYRSGNTEAFF.

A few counts support this clonotype. This chain joins TRBV6-2 or TRBV6-3 and TRBJ1-5; 10 bases agree with TRBD1. Trimming cost V 2 bases and J 5 bases; bases outside gene matches: 15. CDR1 MNHEY and CDR2 SVGEGT come from the germline V gene. The CDR3 is 19 residues long. The CDR3 DNA is TGTGCCAGCAGTTACCCGGGACAGGGGATAGGTTGGAATGATCAGCCCCAGCATTTT. Translating gives CASSYPGQGIGWNDQPQHF.

This clonotype was seen at least ten times. The chain employs TRBV6-5 and TRBJ2-7, with 8 bases that match TRBD2. Trimming took 0 bases from V and 3 from J; bases not matched to a gene: 13. The CDR3 extends over 18 amino acids. From germline, CDR1 is MNHEY and CDR2 SVGAGI. For the CDR3, the DNA is TGTGCCAGCAGTTACTCGAGCTGGTTGCGGGAGGCCAACTACGAGCAGTACTTC. This sequence encodes CASSYSSWLREANYEQYF.

This clonotype was seen only a few times. The chain has TRBV6-2 or TRBV6-3 and TRBJ2-1; D may be TRBD1 or TRBD2 (6 bases each). Germline V gives CDR1 MNHEY, CDR2 SVGEGT. The CDR3 extends over 17 amino acids. V dropped 1 base and J dropped 0 bases, with 13 bases sitting between them. The CDR3 loop is CASSYLTGASSYNEQFF. The CDR3 DNA reads TGTGCCAGCAGTTACTTAACGGGGGCCAGCTCCTACAATGAGCAGTTCTTC.

The sample holds a few counts of this clonotype. The V gene is TRBV28, the J gene TRBJ2-7; D not resolved. The V gene's germline CDR1 is MDHEN and CDR2 SYDVKM. V lost 5 bases, J lost 2 bases, and 13 bases lay in between. The length of the CDR3 is 14 residues. The DNA for the CDR3 is TGTGCCAGCAGTACCACGGGTTTTACCTACGAGCAGTACTTC. The encoded protein is CASSTTGFTYEQYF. Complete variable domain (other parts from reference TRBV28 and TRBJ2-7): DVKVTQSSRYLVKRTGEKVFLECVQDMDHENMFWYRQDPGLGLRLIYFSYDVKMKEKGDIPEGYSVSREKKERFSLILESASTNQTSMYLCASSTTGFTYEQYFGPGTRLTVT.